This T cell receptor (beta chain) appears in the sequencing data of a study of blood T cell repertoires in COVID-19. Germline-derived CDR1 and CDR2 are SGHRS and YFSETQ. Trimming removed 0 bases from V and 5 bases from J, with 11 bases in between. The CDR3 is made up of 14 amino acids. The repertoire was sequenced with immunoSEQ multiplex PCR; TCRdb's copy has only in-frame clones and lacks some. The sample lists 120,000 to 150,000 clones, 80% to 90% occurring once. Sequencing was performed on peripheral blood. This clonotype was obtained from a woman aged 55-69 years with acute or convalescent COVID-19. The chain couples TRBV5-1 to TRBJ1-1; D possibly corresponds to TRBD1 (5 bases). DNA for the CDR3: TGCGCCAGCAGCTTGGATGGTGGGGGGACTGAAGCTTTCTTT. The encoded protein is CASSLDGGGTEAFF.